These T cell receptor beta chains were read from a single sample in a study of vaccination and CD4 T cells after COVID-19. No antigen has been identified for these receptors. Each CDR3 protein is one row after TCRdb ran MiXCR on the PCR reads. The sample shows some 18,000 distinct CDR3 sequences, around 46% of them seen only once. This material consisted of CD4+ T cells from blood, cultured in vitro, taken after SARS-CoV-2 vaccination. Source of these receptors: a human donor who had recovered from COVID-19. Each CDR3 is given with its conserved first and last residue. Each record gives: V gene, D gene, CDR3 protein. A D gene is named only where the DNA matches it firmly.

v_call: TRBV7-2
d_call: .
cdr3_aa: CASSLASGYGYTF

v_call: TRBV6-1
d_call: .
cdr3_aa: CASSEVVGGNEQYF

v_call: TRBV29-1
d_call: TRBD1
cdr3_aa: CSVQTGTELSNTQYF

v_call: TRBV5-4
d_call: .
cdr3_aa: CASTRGEGSYEQYF

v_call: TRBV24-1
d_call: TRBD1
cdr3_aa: CATSDYTGAQETQYF

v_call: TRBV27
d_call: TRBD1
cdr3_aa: CASKTGGGMETQYF

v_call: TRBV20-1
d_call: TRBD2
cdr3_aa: CSARGTSYADTQYF

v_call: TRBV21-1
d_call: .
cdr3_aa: CASSKRGLGHLSYEQYF

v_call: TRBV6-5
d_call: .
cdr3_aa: CASSYSGDRHYEQYF

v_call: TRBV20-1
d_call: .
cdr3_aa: CSASPPPSSYEQYF

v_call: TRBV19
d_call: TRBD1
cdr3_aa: CASSRGRLGVTGYTF

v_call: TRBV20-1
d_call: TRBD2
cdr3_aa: CSARDRTSGSYEQYF

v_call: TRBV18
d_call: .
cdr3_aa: CASSPPNLGLNTEAFF

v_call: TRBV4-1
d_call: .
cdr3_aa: CASSQDHNSNQPQHF

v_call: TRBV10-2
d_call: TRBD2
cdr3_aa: CASSELSLAEQETQYF

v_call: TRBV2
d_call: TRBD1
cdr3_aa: CASSEGTGTDTQYF

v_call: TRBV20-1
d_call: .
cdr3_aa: CSASTSKNTGELFF

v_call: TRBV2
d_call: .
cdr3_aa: CASSRHTDTQYF

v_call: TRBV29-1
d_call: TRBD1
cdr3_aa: CSGRRTGPGTEAFF

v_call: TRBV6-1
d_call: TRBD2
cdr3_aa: CASSDLAGEINEQFF

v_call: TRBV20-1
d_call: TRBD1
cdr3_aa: CSASRGQDQPQHF

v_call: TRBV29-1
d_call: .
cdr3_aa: CSLGGSYGYTF

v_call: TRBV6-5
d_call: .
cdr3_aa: CASSSGTPGYEQYF

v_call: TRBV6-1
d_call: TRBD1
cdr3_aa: CASSEAGTGIRRGLFF

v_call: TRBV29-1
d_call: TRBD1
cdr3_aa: CSVDRGPDTQYF

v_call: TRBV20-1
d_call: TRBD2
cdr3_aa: CSAYHLGLAGVVGETQYF

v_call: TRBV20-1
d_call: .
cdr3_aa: CSGVTDSLSNQPQHF

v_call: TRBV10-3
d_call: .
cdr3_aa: CATGQSGYNEQFF

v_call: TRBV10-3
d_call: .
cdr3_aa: CAISELGVANTDTQYF

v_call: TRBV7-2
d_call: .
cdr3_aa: CASSLRGAGYGYTF

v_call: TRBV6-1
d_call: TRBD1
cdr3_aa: CASREQGTWEKLFF

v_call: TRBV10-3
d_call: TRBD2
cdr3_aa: CAISEGLAVNTGELFF

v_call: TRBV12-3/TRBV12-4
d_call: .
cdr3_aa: CASRYGTTADNEQFF

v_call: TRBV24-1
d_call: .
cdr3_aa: CATSDSQGGTTDTQYF

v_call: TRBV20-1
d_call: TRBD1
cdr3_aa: CSARGQLEYTQYF

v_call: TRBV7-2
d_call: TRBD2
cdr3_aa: CASSRGLAEYNEQFF

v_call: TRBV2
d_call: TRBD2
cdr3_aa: CASSLAADTQYF

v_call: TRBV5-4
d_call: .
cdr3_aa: CASSLRGRSPLHF

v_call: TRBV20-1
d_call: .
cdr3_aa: CSARDLTVNQPQHF

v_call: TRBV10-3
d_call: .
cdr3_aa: CAISESTGNTEAFF

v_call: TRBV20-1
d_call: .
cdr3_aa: CSASRQGNEQFF